The T cell receptor beta chain described here comes from a study of T cells in Graves' hyperthyroidism and ophthalmopathy. Study-wide findings and caveats: Blood held most thyroid clonotypes expanded above 0.001 frequency.

The junction had 3 bases not matched to a gene; V was cut back by 6 bases and J by 2 bases. This CDR3 spans 13 amino acids. Germline V gives CDR1 DFQATT, CDR2 SNEGSKA (reference sequence). About this clonotype: What it binds is not known.

RNA transcripts were the template for amplifying TCR beta CDR3 regions. First-round RT-PCR with HTBI primers amplified the TCR CDR3 region. One entry per CDR3 protein results from TCRdb running MiXCR on the multiplex PCR reads. The table includes hundreds of thousands of distinct CDR3 sequences, around 16% detected once. Material for sequencing was blood. The rearrangement links TRBV20-1 to TRBJ2-1; 8 nucleotides agree with TRBD1. This clonotype was obtained from a woman under 30 with Graves' hyperthyroidism that later progressed to Graves' ophthalmopathy. The chain's CDR3 is CSARQGTYNEQFF. The CDR3 DNA reads TGCAGTGCAAGACAGGGGACCTACAATGAGCAGTTCTTC.